This T cell receptor beta chain was profiled in a study of beta chain features in type 1 diabetes. Study-wide points: Shortening that was moderate but significant affected the TCRB CDR3s of Type 1 diabetes patients in all four CD4+ subsets.

Sequenced material consisted of expressed TCRB transcripts (all of the isolated RNA was reverse transcribed). Here immunoSEQ multiplex PCR was the method, and the copy in TCRdb shows in-frame clones only, minus some. The sample carries some 120,000 clones, 17% recorded once. CDR3 size: 14 residues. Looked up from germline, CDR1 is SGHDT and CDR2 is YYEEEE. The germline V and J ends were trimmed by 3 bases and 5 bases, with 14 bases remaining between them. For this clone: The target antigen is unknown.

The sequence came from a man aged 18 to 35 with type 1 diabetes. The sequenced material came from central memory CD4+ T cells from blood. This rearrangement joins TRBV5-6 to TRBJ2-5; D perhaps matches TRBD1 (6 bases). CDR3 region: CASSSATGGETQYF. DNA of the CDR3: TGTGCCAGCAGCTCAGCGACAGGCGGGGAGACCCAGTACTTC.